The clone carrying this TCR beta chain has more than one count but fewer than ten. Antigen: not known. The entry originates in a study of T cell repertoires in cytomegalovirus infection. At the level of the study: Public TCR beta signatures were indicative of both CMV infection and a matching HLA type.

Looked up from germline, CDR1 is SGHTA and CDR2 is FQGNSA. The junction had 2 bases not matched to a gene; V was cut back by 2 bases and J by 7 bases. The CDR3 has 13 amino acids. Each CDR3 protein gets one entry after TCRdb re-called the reads with MiXCR. In the table there are about 130,000 distinct CDR3 sequences, roughly a quarter of which are singletons. Study-level findings and limits: Cumulated frequencies of public TCR beta families served to identify carriers of CMV plus the relevant HLA. It was HLA-C-restricted CMV-specific TCR beta clonotypes that dominated the response ex vivo.

What was sequenced was PBMCs, sequenced either directly or after in vitro stimulation (not recorded which). This sequence was found in a human donor in good health (CMV status not recorded). Some clones in this sample may be carry-over from other donors' samples. This chain uses TRBV7-2 with TRBJ1-5, with 7 bases fitting TRBD1. For the CDR3, the DNA is TGTGCCAGCAGCTTAACAGGGGACCAGCCCCAGCATTTT. It translates to CASSLTGDQPQHF. Combining the CDR3 with reference TRBV7-2 and TRBJ1-5 gives the whole variable domain GAGVSQSPSNKVTEKGKDVELRCDPISGHTALYWYRQSLGQGLEFLIYFQGNSAPDKSGLPSDRFSAERTGGSVSTLTIQRTQQEDSAVYLCASSLTGDQPQHFGDGTRLSIL.